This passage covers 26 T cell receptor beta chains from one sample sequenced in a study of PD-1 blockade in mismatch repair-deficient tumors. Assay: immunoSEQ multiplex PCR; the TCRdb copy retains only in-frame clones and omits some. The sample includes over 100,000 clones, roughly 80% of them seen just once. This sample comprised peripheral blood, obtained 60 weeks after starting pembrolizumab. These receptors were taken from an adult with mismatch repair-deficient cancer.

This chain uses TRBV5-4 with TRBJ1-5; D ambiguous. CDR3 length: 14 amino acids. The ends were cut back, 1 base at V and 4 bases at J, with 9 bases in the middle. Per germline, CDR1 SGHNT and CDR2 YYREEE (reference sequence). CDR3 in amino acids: CASSLMGSNQPQHF. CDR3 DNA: TGTGCCAGCAGCTTGATGGGCAGTAATCAGCCCCAGCATTTT.

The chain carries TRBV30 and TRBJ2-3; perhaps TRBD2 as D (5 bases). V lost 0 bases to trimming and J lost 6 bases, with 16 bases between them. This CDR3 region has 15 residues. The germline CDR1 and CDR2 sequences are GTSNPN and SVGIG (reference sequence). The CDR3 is CAWSVVSRRGDTQYF. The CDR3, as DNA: TGTGCCTGGAGTGTGGTCAGCAGGCGCGGGGATACGCAGTATTTT.

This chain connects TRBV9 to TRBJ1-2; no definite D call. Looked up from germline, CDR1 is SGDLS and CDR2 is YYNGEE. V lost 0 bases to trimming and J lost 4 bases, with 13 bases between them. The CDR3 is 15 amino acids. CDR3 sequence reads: CASSVGISAGYGYTF. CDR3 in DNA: TGTGCCAGCAGCGTAGGTATTAGCGCTGGCTATGGCTACACCTTC. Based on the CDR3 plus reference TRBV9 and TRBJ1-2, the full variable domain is DSGVTQTPKHLITATGQRVTLRCSPRSGDLSVYWYQQSLDQGLQFLIQYYNGEERAKGNILERFSAQQFPDLHSELNLSSLELGDSALYFCASSVGISAGYGYTFGSGTRLTVV.

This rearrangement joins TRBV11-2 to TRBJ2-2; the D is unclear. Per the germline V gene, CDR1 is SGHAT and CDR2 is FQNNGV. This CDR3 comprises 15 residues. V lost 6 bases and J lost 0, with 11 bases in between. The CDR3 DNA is TGTGCCAGCAGACTCAACAACGCGAACACCGGGGAGCTGTTTTTT. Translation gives CASRLNNANTGELFF.

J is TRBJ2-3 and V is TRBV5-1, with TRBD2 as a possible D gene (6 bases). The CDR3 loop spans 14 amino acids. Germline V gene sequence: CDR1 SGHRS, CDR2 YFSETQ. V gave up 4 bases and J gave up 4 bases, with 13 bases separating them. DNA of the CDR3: TGCGCCAGCAGCCCGGCCGGGAGCGCAGATACGCAGTATTTT. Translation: CASSPAGSADTQYF.

The CDR3 sequence: CAWRGGDRREGKLFF. DNA of the CDR3: TGTGCCTGGAGGGGGGGTGACAGGAGAGAAGGAAAACTGTTTTTT. The chain employs TRBV30 and TRBJ1-4; a weak D match, TRBD1 (6 bases). The CDR3 is made up of 15 amino acids. The ends were cut back, 3 bases at V and 10 bases at J, with 21 bases in the middle. CDR1 GTSNPN and CDR2 SVGIG come from the germline V gene (reference sequence).

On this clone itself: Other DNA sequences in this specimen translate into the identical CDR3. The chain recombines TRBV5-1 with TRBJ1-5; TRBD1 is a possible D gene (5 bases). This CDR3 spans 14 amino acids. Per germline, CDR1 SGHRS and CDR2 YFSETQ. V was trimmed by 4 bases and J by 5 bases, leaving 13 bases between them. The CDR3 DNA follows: TGCGCCAGCAGCCCCGACACGGGGGATCAGCCCCAGCATTTT. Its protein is CASSPDTGDQPQHF.

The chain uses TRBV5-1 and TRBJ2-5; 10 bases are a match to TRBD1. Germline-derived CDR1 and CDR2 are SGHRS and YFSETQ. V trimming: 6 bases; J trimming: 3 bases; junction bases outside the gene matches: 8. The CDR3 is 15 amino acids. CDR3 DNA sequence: TGCGCCAGCAAAAGGCCCGGGACAGGGGAAGAGACCCAGTACTTC. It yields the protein CASKRPGTGEETQYF.

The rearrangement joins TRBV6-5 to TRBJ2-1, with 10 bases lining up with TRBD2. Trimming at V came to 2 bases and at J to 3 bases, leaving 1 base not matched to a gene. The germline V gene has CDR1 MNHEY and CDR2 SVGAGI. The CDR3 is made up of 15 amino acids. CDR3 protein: CASSYLAGDYNEQFF. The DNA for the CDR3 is TGTGCCAGCAGTTACCTAGCGGGGGACTACAATGAGCAGTTCTTC.

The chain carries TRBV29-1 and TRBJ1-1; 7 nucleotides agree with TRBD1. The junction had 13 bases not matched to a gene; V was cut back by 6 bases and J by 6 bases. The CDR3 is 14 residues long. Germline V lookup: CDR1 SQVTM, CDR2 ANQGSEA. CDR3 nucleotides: TGCAGCGTGGACAGACAGGGAAAGGAGGCTGAAGCTTTCTTT. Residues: CSVDRQGKEAEAFF.

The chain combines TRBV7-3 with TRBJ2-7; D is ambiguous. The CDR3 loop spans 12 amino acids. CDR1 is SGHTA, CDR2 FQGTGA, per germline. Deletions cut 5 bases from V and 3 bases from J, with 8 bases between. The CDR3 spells CASSTTGYEQYF. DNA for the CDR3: TGTGCCAGCAGCACAACGGGCTACGAGCAGTACTTC. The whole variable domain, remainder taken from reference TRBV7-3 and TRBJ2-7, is GAGVSQTPSNKVTEKGKYVELRCDPISGHTALYWYRQSLGQGPEFLIYFQGTGAADDSGLPNDRFFAVRPEGSVSTLKIQRTERGDSAVYLCASSTTGYEQYFGPGTRLTVT.

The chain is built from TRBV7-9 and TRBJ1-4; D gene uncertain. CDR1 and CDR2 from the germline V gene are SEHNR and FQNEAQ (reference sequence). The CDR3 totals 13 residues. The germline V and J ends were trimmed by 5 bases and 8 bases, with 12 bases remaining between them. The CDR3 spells CASSPGIVEKLFF. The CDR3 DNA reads TGTGCCAGCAGCCCGGGGATTGTCGAAAAACTGTTTTTT.

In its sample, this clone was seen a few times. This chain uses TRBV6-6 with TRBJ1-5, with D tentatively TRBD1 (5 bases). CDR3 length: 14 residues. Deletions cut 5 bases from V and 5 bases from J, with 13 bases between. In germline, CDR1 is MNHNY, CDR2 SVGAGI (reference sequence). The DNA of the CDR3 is TGTGCCAGCAGTCGTGACAGATTTGATCAGCCCCAGCATTTT. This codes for CASSRDRFDQPQHF.

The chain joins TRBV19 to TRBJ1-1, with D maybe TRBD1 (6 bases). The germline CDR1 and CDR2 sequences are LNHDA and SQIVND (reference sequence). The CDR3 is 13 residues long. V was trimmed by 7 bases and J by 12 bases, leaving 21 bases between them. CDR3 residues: CASTDRQAWITFF. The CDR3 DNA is TGTGCCAGTACCGACCGACAGGCGTGGATAACTTTCTTT. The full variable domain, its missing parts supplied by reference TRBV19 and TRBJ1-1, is DGGITQSPKYLFRKEGQNVTLSCEQNLNHDAMYWYRQDPGQGLRLIYYSQIVNDFQKGDIAEGYSVSREKKESFPLTVTSAQKNPTAFYLCASTDRQAWITFFGQGTRLTVV.

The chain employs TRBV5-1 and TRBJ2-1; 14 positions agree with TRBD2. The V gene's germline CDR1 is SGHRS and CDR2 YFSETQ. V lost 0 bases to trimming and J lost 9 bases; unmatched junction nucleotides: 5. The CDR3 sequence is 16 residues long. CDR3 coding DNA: TGCGCCAGCAGCTTGGGGACTAGCGGGAGGTACGGTGAGCAGTTCTTC. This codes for CASSLGTSGRYGEQFF.

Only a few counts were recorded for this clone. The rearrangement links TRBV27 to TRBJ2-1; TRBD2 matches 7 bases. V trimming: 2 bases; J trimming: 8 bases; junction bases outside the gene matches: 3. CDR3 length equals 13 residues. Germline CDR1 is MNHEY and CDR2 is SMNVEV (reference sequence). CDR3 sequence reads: CASSLRGRDEQFF. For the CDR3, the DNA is TGTGCCAGCAGTTTACGGGGGAGGGATGAGCAGTTCTTC.

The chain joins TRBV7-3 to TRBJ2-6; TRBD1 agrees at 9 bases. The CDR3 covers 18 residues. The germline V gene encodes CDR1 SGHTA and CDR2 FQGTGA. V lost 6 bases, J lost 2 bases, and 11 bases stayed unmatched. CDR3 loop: CASRPPGQGIPGANVLTF. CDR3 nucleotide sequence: TGTGCCAGCAGGCCCCCCGGACAGGGGATTCCTGGGGCCAACGTCCTGACTTTC.

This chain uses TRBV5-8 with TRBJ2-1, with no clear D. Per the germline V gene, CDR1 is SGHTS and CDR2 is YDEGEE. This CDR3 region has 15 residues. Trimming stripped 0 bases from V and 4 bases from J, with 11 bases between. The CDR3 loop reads CASSLVVGRYNEQFF. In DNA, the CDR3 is TGTGCCAGCAGCTTGGTGGTGGGCCGGTACAATGAGCAGTTCTTC.

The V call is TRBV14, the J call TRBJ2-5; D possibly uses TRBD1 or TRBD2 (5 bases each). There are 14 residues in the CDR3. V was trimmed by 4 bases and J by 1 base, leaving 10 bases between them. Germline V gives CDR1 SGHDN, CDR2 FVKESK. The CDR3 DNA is TGTGCCAGCAGCCGGGACCGCAGCCAAGAGACCCAGTACTTC. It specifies CASSRDRSQETQYF.

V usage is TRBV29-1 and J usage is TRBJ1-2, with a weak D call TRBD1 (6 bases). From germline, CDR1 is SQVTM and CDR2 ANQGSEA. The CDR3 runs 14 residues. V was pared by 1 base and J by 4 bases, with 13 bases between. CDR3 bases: TGCAGCGTTGAAGGGGTGCAGGGGACCTATGGCTACACCTTC. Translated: CSVEGVQGTYGYTF.

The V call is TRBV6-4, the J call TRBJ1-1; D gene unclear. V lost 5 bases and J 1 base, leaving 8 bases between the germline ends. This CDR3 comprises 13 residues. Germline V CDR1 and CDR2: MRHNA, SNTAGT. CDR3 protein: CASSTSPNTEAFF. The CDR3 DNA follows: TGTGCCAGCAGTACCAGCCCGAACACTGAAGCTTTCTTT.

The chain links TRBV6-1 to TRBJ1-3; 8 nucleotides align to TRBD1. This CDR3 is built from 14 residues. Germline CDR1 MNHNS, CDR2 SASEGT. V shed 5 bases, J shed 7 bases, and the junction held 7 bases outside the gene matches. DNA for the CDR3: TGTGCCAGCAGTACAGGGGGTTCCTGGAACACCATATATTTT. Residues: CASSTGGSWNTIYF.

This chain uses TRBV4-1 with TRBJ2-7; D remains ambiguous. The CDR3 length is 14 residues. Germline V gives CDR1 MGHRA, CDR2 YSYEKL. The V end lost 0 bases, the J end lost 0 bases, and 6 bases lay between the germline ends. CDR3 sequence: CASSQEHFSYEQYF. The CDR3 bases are TGCGCCAGCAGCCAAGAACACTTCTCCTACGAGCAGTACTTC.

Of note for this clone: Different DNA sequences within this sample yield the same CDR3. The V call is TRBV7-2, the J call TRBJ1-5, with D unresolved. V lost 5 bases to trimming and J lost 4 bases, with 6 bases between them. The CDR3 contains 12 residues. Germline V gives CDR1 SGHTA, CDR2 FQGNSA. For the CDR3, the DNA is TGTGCCAGCAGCGGCAGTAATCAGCCCCAGCATTTT. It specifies CASSGSNQPQHF.

The CDR3 reads CAWSVREGEQFF. In DNA form, the CDR3 reads TGTGCCTGGAGTGTACGGGAGGGAGAGCAGTTCTTC. This rearrangement joins TRBV30 to TRBJ2-1; the match to TRBD2 covers 8 bases. Germline values: CDR1 GTSNPN, CDR2 SVGIG (reference sequence). V dropped 0 bases and J dropped 10; count of bases not matched to a gene: 2. This CDR3 comprises 12 residues.

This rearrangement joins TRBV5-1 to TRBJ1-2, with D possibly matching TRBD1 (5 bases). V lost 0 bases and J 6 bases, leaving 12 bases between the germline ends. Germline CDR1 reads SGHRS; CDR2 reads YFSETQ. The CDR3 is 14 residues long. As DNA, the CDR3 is TGCGCCAGCAGCTTGGCCCGGGGGTCGGATGGCTACACCTTC. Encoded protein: CASSLARGSDGYTF.